The sequence of this T cell receptor (beta chain) was determined in a study of T cell repertoires in ileal Crohn's disease. The CDR3 contains 14 residues. V lost 1 base to trimming and J lost 6 bases; unmatched junction nucleotides: 1. In germline, CDR1 is SGHRS, CDR2 YFSETQ. Each sample's TCRB immunosequencing used roughly 500 nanograms of biopsy DNA. Profiled with immunoSEQ multiplex PCR; TCRdb holds only in-frame clones, not every one. This sample carries about 2,500 clones, 90% to 97% of them seen once, and the ten largest clones take 1.2%. Material: ileal tissue. The source is an adult with Crohn's disease. The V gene is TRBV5-1, the J gene TRBJ1-6; 7 nucleotides match TRBD1. The CDR3 region has the DNA TGCGCCAGCAGCTTGCGACAGGGTAATTCACCCCTCCACTTT. It codes for CASSLRQGNSPLHF. The whole variable domain, filled in from reference TRBV5-1 and TRBJ1-6, reads KAGVTQTPRYLIKTRGQQVTLSCSPISGHRSVSWYQQTPGQGLQFLFEYFSETQRNKGNFPGRFSGRQFSNSRSEMNVSTLELGDSALYLCASSLRQGNSPLHFGNGTRLTVT.